This TCR beta chain was documented in a study of STAT5B mutations in CD4+ large granular lymphocyte leukemia. Data came from immunoSEQ multiplex PCR; TCRdb stores just in-frame clones and leaves some out. The profile shows more than 30,000 clones, around 84% of them singletons. The CDR3 runs to 14 residues. The germline V gene has CDR1 SGHAT and CDR2 FQNNGV. V dropped 5 bases and J dropped 5; count of bases not matched to a gene: 5. Source material: CD4+ T cells from blood buffy coats. This sequence joins TRBV11-2 and TRBJ2-7, with TRBD1 matching 11 bases. The origin of this receptor is a human donor in good health. In DNA, the CDR3 is TGTGCCAGCAGCCCGGACAGGGGGCGAAACGAGCAGTACTTC. Translating gives CASSPDRGRNEQYF.